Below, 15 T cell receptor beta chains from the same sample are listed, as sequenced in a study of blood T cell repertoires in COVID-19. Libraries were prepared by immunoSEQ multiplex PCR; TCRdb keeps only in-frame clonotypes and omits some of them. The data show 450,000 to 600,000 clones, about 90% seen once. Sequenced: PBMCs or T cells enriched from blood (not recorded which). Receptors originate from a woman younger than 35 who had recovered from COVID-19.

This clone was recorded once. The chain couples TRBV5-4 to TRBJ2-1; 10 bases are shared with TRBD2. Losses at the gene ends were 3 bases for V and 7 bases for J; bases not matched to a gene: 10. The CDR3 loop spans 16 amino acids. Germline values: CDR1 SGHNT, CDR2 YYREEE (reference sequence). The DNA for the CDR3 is TGTGCCAGCAGCTCGCGGGAGCGGGGGGGGTTAAATGAGCAGTTCTTC. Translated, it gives CASSSRERGGLNEQFF.

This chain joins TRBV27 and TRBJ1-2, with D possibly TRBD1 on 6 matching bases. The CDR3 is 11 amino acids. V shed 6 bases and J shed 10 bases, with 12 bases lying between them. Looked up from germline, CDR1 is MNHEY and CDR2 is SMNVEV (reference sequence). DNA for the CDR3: TGTGCCAGCAGGCGAGGGGGGGACTACACCTTC. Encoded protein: CASRRGGDYTF.

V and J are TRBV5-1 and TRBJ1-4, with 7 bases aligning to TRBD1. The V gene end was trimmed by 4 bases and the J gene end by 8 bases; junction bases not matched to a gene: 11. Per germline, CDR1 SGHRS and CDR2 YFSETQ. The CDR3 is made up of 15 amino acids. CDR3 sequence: CASSPDEGAGEKLFF. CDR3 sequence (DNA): TGCGCCAGCAGCCCGGACGAGGGGGCTGGAGAAAAACTGTTTTTT.

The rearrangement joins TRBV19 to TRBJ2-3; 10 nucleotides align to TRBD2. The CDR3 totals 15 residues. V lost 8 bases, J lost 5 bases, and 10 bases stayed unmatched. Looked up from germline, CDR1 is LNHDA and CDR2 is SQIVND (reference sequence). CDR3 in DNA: TGTGCCAGTGGCGACCTAGCGGGGGCGGTAGATACGCAGTATTTT. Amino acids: CASGDLAGAVDTQYF.

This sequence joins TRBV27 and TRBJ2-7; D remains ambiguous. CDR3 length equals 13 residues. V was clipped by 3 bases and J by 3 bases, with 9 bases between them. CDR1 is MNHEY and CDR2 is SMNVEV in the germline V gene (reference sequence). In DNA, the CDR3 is TGTGCCAGCAGTTTTGGCCGAGGCTACGAGCAGTACTTC. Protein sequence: CASSFGRGYEQYF.

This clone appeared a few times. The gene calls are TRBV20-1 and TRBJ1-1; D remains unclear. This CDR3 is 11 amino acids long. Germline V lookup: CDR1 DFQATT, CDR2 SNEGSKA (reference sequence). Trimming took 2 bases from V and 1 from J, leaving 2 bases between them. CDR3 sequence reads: CSARQNTEAFF. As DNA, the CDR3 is TGCAGTGCTAGACAGAACACTGAAGCTTTCTTT.

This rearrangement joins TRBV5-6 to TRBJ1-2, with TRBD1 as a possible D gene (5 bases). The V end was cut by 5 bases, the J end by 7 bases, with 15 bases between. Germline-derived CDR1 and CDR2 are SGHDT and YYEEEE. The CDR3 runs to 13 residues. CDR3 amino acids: CASSRDYESGYTF. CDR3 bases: TGTGCCAGCAGTCGGGACTATGAGAGTGGCTACACCTTC. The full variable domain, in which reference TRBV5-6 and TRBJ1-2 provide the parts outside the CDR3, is DAGVTQSPTHLIKTRGQQVTLRCSPKSGHDTVSWYQQALGQGPQFIFQYYEEEERQRGNFPDRFSGHQFPNYSSELNVNALLLGDSALYLCASSRDYESGYTFGSGTRLTVV.

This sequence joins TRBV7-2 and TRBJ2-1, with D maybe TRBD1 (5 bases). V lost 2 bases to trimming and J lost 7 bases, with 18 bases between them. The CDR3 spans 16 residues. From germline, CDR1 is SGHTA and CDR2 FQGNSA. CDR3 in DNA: TGTGCCAGCAGCTTATATACAGGTACGAATAAGAATGAGCAGTTCTTC. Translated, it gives CASSLYTGTNKNEQFF.

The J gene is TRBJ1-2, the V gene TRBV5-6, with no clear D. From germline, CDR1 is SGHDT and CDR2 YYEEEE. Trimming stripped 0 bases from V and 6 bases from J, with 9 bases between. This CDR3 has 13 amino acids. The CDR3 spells CASSLVPANGYTF. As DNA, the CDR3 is TGTGCCAGCAGCTTGGTGCCCGCTAATGGCTACACCTTC.

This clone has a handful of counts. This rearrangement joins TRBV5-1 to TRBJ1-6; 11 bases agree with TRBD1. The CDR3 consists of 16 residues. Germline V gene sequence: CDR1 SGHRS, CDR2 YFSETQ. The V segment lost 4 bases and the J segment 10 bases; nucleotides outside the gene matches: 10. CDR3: CASSPGQGAERSPLHF. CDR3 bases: TGCGCCAGCAGCCCCGGACAGGGGGCCGAAAGATCACCCCTCCACTTT.

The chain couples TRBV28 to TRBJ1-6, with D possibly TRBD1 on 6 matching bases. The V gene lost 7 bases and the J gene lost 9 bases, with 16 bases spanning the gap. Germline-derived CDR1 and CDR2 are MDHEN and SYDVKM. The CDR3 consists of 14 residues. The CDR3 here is CASTMTGQSSPLHF. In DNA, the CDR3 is TGTGCCAGCACCATGACAGGTCAGAGTTCACCCCTCCACTTT. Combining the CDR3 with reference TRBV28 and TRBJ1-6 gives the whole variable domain DVKVTQSSRYLVKRTGEKVFLECVQDMDHENMFWYRQDPGLGLRLIYFSYDVKMKEKGDIPEGYSVSREKKERFSLILESASTNQTSMYLCASTMTGQSSPLHFGNGTRLTVT.

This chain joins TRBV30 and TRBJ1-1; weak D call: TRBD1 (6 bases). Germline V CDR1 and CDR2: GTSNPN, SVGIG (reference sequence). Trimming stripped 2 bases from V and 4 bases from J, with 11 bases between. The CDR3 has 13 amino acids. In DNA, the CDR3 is TGTGCCTGGAGTAGGGGCAGGGGCACTGAAGCTTTCTTT. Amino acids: CAWSRGRGTEAFF.

The CDR3 reads CAWSRTGGREQFF. The CDR3 bases are TGTGCCTGGAGTCGGACAGGGGGCCGTGAGCAGTTCTTC. This chain joins TRBV30 and TRBJ2-1; 11 nucleotides align to TRBD1. Germline loops: CDR1 GTSNPN, CDR2 SVGIG (reference sequence). V shed 2 bases and J 9 bases; nucleotides not matched to a gene: 3. This CDR3 spans 13 amino acids.

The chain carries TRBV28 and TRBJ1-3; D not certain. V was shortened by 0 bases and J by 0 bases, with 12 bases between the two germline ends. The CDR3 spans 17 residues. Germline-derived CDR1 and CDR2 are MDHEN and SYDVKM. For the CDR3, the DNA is TGTGCCAGCAGTTTATGGCCCAATTCAGGCTCTGGAAACACCATATATTTT. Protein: CASSLWPNSGSGNTIYF.

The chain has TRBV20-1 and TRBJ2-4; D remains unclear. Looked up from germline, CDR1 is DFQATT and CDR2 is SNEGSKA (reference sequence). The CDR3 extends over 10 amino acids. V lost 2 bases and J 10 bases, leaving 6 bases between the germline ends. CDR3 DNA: TGCAGTGCTAGAAATCCAATTCAGTACTTC. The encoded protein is CSARNPIQYF.